This TCR beta chain was observed in a study of cytomegalovirus exposure and HLA in healthy donors. About the research overall: Earlier work reported roughly 120 million unique TCR beta sequences from 150 million to 200 million T cells.

Findings of the study overall: Per a later analysis, roughly 17,000 TCR beta sequences showed association with HLA alleles at 0.05 false discovery rate. Among immune exposure information, only CMV serostatus was available.

As concerns this clone: Its antigen is still unknown.

Researchers ran the PCR with 60 Vbeta and 13 Jbeta primers. Assay used: immunoSEQ multiplex PCR; TCRdb lists only in-frame clones, some missing. The table includes over 120,000 clones, under 90% detected once. The CDR3 is 18 residues long. Germline trimming cut 0 bases from V and 2 bases from J; bases unmatched to any gene: 8. CDR1 and CDR2 (germline): LGHNA, YSLEER. This TCR derives from a man aged 40-49 years in good health and CMV-seronegative. The chain carries TRBV4-3 and TRBJ2-3; TRBD2 matches at 10 bases. The specimen sequenced was PBMCs. Here the CDR3 reads CASSQDLAGGPSTDTQYF. The DNA of the CDR3 is TGCGCCAGCAGCCAAGATTTAGCGGGAGGACCCTCCACAGATACGCAGTATTTT.